One and the same sample provided the 17 T cell receptor beta chains below, sequenced in a study of blood T cell dynamics during melanoma immunotherapy. Sample time point: week 3, after first cycle of checkpoint inhibitor. The table came from immunoSEQ multiplex PCR; TCRdb's copy has only in-frame clones and leaves some out. The table records roughly 14,000 clones, around nine tenths of them present only once. The sequencing used blood, collected from a patient treated with checkpoint blockade. These receptors all come from a human donor with melanoma.

The table lists this clone with a few counts. This sequence joins TRBV27 and TRBJ2-1; TRBD1 matches 7 bases. The CDR3 extends over 16 amino acids. Trimming took 5 bases from V and 6 from J; bases not matched to a gene: 13. Germline-derived CDR1 and CDR2 are MNHEY and SMNVEV (reference sequence). This chain's CDR3 is CASSIGTEPGGNEQFF. The CDR3, as DNA: TGTGCCAGCAGTATCGGGACAGAACCAGGGGGCAATGAGCAGTTCTTC.

The V call is TRBV11-2, the J call TRBJ2-1; D call uncertain. V lost 0 bases and J 9 bases, leaving 9 bases between the germline ends. This CDR3 region has 13 residues. The germline V gene has CDR1 SGHAT and CDR2 FQNNGV. CDR3 loop: CASSLDGWSEQFF. The CDR3 nucleotides are TGTGCCAGCAGCTTAGATGGGTGGAGTGAGCAGTTCTTC.

The chain links TRBV5-5 to TRBJ2-7; the D gene is possibly TRBD1 (6 bases). V lost 0 bases to trimming and J lost 7 bases, with 14 bases between them. This CDR3 has 14 residues. Per germline, CDR1 SGHKS and CDR2 YYEKEE (reference sequence). The CDR3 loop is CASSLEGGMIEQYF. CDR3 DNA: TGTGCCAGCAGCTTGGAAGGGGGAATGATTGAGCAGTACTTC.

V gene TRBV7-8 combines with J gene TRBJ2-1; D is possibly TRBD2 (5 bases). This CDR3 is built from 16 residues. CDR1 and CDR2 (germline): SGHVS, FQNEAQ. Trimming removed 0 bases from V and 4 bases from J, with 13 bases in between. The CDR3 loop is CASSLARASSYNEQFF. CDR3 in DNA: TGTGCCAGCAGCTTAGCGAGGGCTAGTTCGTACAATGAGCAGTTCTTC.

V and J are TRBV30 and TRBJ1-1; no clear D. V gave up 3 bases and J gave up 9 bases, with 17 bases separating them. Germline loops: CDR1 GTSNPN, CDR2 SVGIG (reference sequence). CDR3 size: 13 residues. In nucleotides, the CDR3 is TGTGCCTGGAGGGGCCCTGCGGGAGCACAAGCTTTCTTT. Amino acids: CAWRGPAGAQAFF.

CDR3 residues: CASSVAPGQGNTIYF. The CDR3 DNA sequence: TGTGCCAGCAGCGTAGCACCGGGACAGGGAAACACCATATATTTT. The chain links TRBV9 to TRBJ1-3; 7 nucleotides align to TRBD1. CDR3 length equals 15 residues. Germline trimming cut 0 bases from V and 4 bases from J; bases unmatched to any gene: 4. Germline V CDR1 and CDR2: SGDLS, YYNGEE.

The chain carries TRBV28 and TRBJ2-2; 9 nucleotides agree with TRBD1. CDR1 is MDHEN and CDR2 is SYDVKM in the germline V gene. With 5 bases clipped from V and 5 bases from J, the junction kept 9 bases outside the gene matches. The CDR3 runs to 16 residues. The CDR3 loop is CASSLFTGGGTGELFF. The CDR3 coding sequence is TGTGCCAGCAGTCTCTTCACAGGGGGCGGAACCGGGGAGCTGTTTTTT.

The chain couples TRBV27 to TRBJ2-7; 8 nucleotides agree with TRBD1. Germline assignment: CDR1 MNHEY and CDR2 SMNVEV (reference sequence). Germline trimming cut 6 bases from V and 3 bases from J; bases unmatched to any gene: 10. The CDR3 loop spans 15 amino acids. CDR3 coding DNA: TGTGCCAGCAGGTCGAGCAGGGGGCCCTTCTACGAGCAGTACTTC. This gives the protein CASRSSRGPFYEQYF.

V gene TRBV19 combines with J gene TRBJ2-2; no firm D call. The CDR3 runs to 13 residues. The germline V gene has CDR1 LNHDA and CDR2 SQIVND (reference sequence). The germline V and J ends were trimmed by 4 bases and 5 bases, with 8 bases remaining between them. CDR3 sequence (DNA): TGTGCCAGTAGTAAGGTTGGGACCGGGGAGCTGTTTTTT. This gives the protein CASSKVGTGELFF.

The chain links TRBV2 to TRBJ1-5; TRBD1 is a possible D gene (5 bases). The CDR3 runs to 13 residues. V was clipped by 5 bases and J by 5 bases, with 10 bases between them. Germline CDR1 and CDR2: SNHLY and FYNNEI. As DNA, the CDR3 is TGTGCCAGCAGTCCCCAGGGTGATCAGCCCCAGCATTTT. Its protein is CASSPQGDQPQHF. Variable domain in full (rest from reference TRBV2 and TRBJ1-5): EPEVTQTPSHQVTQMGQEVILRCVPISNHLYFYWYRQILGQKVEFLVSFYNNEISEKSEIFDDQFSVERPDGSNFTLKIRSTKLEDSAMYFCASSPQGDQPQHFGDGTRLSIL.

The CDR3 DNA sequence: TGTGCCAGCAGCCAAGATTTGGGGAGGGATGGCTACACCTTC. It yields the protein CASSQDLGRDGYTF. The rearrangement joins TRBV14 to TRBJ1-2; D remains ambiguous. Trimming left V 0 bases short and J 6 bases short, with 11 bases between. Per germline, CDR1 SGHDN and CDR2 FVKESK. CDR3 length: 14 residues.

The chain has TRBV4-3 and TRBJ1-1; 9 nucleotides line up with TRBD1. The CDR3 covers 16 residues. The V gene end was trimmed by 4 bases and the J gene end by 3 bases; junction bases not matched to a gene: 9. The V gene's germline CDR1 is LGHNA and CDR2 YSLEER. The CDR3 nucleotides read TGCGCCAGCAGCCTCTCCCGGGACAGGGAGTACACTGAAGCTTTCTTT. It is translated as CASSLSRDREYTEAFF.

V usage is TRBV9 and J usage is TRBJ1-3; D perhaps matches TRBD1 (6 bases). Trimming cost V 3 bases and J 4 bases, with 17 bases left between them. Germline values: CDR1 SGDLS, CDR2 YYNGEE. The CDR3 sequence is 16 residues long. The CDR3 protein is CASSDQTTGSGNTIYF. DNA for the CDR3: TGTGCCAGCAGCGACCAAACTACAGGGTCAGGAAACACCATATATTTT.

The sample holds one count of this clone. The chain is built from TRBV18 and TRBJ2-5; D gene unclear. CDR1 KGHSH and CDR2 LQKENI come from the germline V gene. This CDR3 region has 15 residues. The V and J ends lost 3 bases and 2 bases respectively, with 13 bases between them. The CDR3 region is CASSPNARKQETQYF. The CDR3 DNA reads TGTGCCAGCTCACCGAATGCTCGTAAACAAGAGACCCAGTACTTC.

This sequence joins TRBV5-4 and TRBJ1-6; 8 bases agree with TRBD1. CDR3 length equals 15 residues. Per germline, CDR1 SGHNT and CDR2 YYREEE (reference sequence). With V trimmed by 5 bases and J by 10 bases, 11 bases remained unmatched. The CDR3 here is CASRVNRGIESPLHF. CDR3 DNA: TGTGCCAGCAGAGTTAACAGGGGGATAGAATCACCCCTCCACTTT.

V is TRBV2 and J is TRBJ2-1, with unresolved D. This CDR3 has 9 amino acids. V shed 6 bases and J shed 13 bases, with 7 bases lying between them. The V gene's germline CDR1 is SNHLY and CDR2 FYNNEI. As DNA, the CDR3 is TGTGCCAGCAGCGCCCGACAGTTCTTC. Translation: CASSARQFF. Full variable domain (outside the CDR3, taken from reference TRBV2 and TRBJ2-1): EPEVTQTPSHQVTQMGQEVILRCVPISNHLYFYWYRQILGQKVEFLVSFYNNEISEKSEIFDDQFSVERPDGSNFTLKIRSTKLEDSAMYFCASSARQFFGPGTRLTVL.

This clone was counted once. The J gene is TRBJ2-6, the V gene TRBV5-6, with 8 bases identical to TRBD1. CDR3 length: 17 residues. With V trimmed by 5 bases and J by 1 base, 8 bases remained unmatched. Germline values: CDR1 SGHDT, CDR2 YYEEEE. CDR3 nucleotide sequence: TGTGCCAGCAGAAGGCCAGGGGGCGCATCTGGGGCCAACGTCCTGACTTTC. Translated: CASRRPGGASGANVLTF.